This T cell receptor (beta chain) was found in a study of early T cells in non-severe SARS-CoV-2 infection. Broader study findings: Matches to VDJdb favored anti-spike CD8 responses and missed private and CD4 specificities.

There are many counts of this clonotype. Its antigen is currently unknown. The TCR library protocol attached unique molecular identifiers to the individual cDNA molecules. TCRdb independently ran MiXCR on the 5' RACE reads; one entry per CDR3 protein. The sample has some 36,000 distinct CDR3 sequences; around 6.3% are singletons. The origin of this receptor is an adult who was a healthcare worker with PCR-confirmed SARS-CoV-2 infection or an uninfected control (not recorded which). Sequencing input: whole blood.

The CDR3 nucleotides read TGCGCCAGCAGCGTTCAGGAGGGTCAGCCCCAGCATTTT. This codes for CASSVQEGQPQHF. J is TRBJ1-5 and V is TRBV4-1; no clear D. V dropped 5 bases and J dropped 6 bases, with 11 bases sitting between them. Looked up from germline, CDR1 is MGHRA and CDR2 is YSYEKL. This CDR3 is built from 13 residues.